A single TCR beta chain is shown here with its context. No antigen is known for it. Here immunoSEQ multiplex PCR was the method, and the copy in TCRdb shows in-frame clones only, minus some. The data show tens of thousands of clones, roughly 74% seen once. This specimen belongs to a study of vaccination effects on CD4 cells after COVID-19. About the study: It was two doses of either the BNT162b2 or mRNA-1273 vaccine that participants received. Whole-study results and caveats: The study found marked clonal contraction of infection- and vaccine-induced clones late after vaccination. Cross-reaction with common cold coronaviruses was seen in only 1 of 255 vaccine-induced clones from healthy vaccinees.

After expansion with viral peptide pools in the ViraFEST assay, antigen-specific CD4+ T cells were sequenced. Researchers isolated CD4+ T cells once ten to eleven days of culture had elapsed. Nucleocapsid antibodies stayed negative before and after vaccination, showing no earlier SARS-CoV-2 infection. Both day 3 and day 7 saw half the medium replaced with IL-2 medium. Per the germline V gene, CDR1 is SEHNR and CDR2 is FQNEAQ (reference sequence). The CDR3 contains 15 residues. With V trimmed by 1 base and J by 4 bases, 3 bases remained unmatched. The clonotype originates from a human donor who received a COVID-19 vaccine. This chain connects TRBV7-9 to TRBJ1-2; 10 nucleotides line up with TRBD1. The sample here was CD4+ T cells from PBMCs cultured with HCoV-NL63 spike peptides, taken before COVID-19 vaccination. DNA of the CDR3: TGTGCCAGCAGCTTAGGACAGGGGGCGTCCTATGGCTACACCTTC. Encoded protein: CASSLGQGASYGYTF.